A single sample is the source of the 4 T cell receptor beta chains below, sequenced in a study of beta chain features in type 1 diabetes. cDNA synthesis used the whole RNA isolate, giving expressed TCRB sequences. Libraries were prepared by immunoSEQ multiplex PCR; TCRdb keeps only in-frame clonotypes and omits some of them. Counted here are about 120,000 clones, approximately 16% occurring once; the ten biggest clones make up 2.3%. Antigen specificity for these receptors is unknown. Broader study findings: Type 1 diabetes patients had TCRB CDR3s that were shorter (moderately but significantly so) in all four CD4+ subsets.

Sequenced sample: central memory CD4+ T cells from blood. All receptors come from a man aged 25-45 years with type 1 diabetes.

Comment on this clone: The sample holds other DNA sequences that translate to the same CDR3. The gene calls are TRBV29-1 and TRBJ2-5; possible D gene TRBD1, 6 bases. Looked up from germline, CDR1 is SQVTM and CDR2 is ANQGSEA. The CDR3 has 12 residues. Trimming stripped 6 bases from V and 3 bases from J, with 11 bases between. CDR3 in DNA: TGCAGCGTCGGCGGACAGAAAGAGACCCAGTACTTC. Protein product: CSVGGQKETQYF.

A word on this clone: One end of the junction fails to match germline, which may point to a read error. V is TRBV30 and J is TRBJ1-2; D is perhaps TRBD1 (5 bases). The germline CDR1 and CDR2 sequences are GTSNPN and SVGIG (reference sequence). The CDR3 has 13 residues. This CDR3 is CAWSPTEMGRVSF. The CDR3 DNA reads TGTGCCTGGAGCCCGACAGAGATGGGACGGGTGTCCTTC.

V and J are TRBV9 and TRBJ1-2, with 10 bases aligning to TRBD1. CDR1 and CDR2 (germline): SGDLS, YYNGEE. The CDR3 has 15 residues. V shed 2 bases, J shed 1 base, and the junction held 2 bases outside the gene matches. The CDR3 sequence: CASSVGQGDNYGYTF. The CDR3 DNA sequence: TGTGCCAGCAGCGTCGGACAGGGGGATAACTATGGCTACACCTTC.

This clone appeared many times. The chain joins TRBV19 to TRBJ1-2; D not certain. The germline V gene encodes CDR1 LNHDA and CDR2 SQIVND (reference sequence). The CDR3 contains 13 residues. Trimming left V 7 bases short and J 6 bases short, with 15 bases between. CDR3 nucleotide sequence: TGTGCCAGTACGGCCGCACCTCCGAATGGCTACACCTTC. Translation: CASTAAPPNGYTF.